The 20 T cell receptor beta chains below all came from one sample that was sequenced in a study of OX40 agonist ivuxolimab in advanced cancers. Generated by immunoSEQ multiplex PCR, the TCRdb table keeps only in-frame clones and is missing some. This table has 65,000 to 90,000 clones, more than 75% appearing once. The specimen was CD4+ or CD8+ T cells sorted from blood, collected in a trial of the OX40 agonist ivuxolimab. These receptors were taken from an adult with an advanced solid tumor such as melanoma, head and neck, liver or kidney cancer.

This sequence joins TRBV28 and TRBJ2-1; D could derive from TRBD1 or TRBD2 (5 bases each). There are 12 residues in the CDR3. From germline, CDR1 is MDHEN and CDR2 SYDVKM. Trimming shortened V by 5 bases and J by 5 bases, and 7 bases separated the two germline ends. The DNA for the CDR3 is TGTGCCAGCAGTCCGGGGCACAATGAGCAGTTCTTC. Translating it yields CASSPGHNEQFF.

The J gene is TRBJ1-1, the V gene TRBV5-4; D is undetermined. CDR3 length equals 14 residues. Trimming stripped 4 bases from V and 0 bases from J, with 10 bases between. CDR1 is SGHNT and CDR2 is YYREEE in the germline V gene (reference sequence). The CDR3 DNA reads as TGTGCCAGCAGCCCGGGGAAGGTGAACACTGAAGCTTTCTTT. It encodes CASSPGKVNTEAFF.

The chain has TRBV5-1 and TRBJ1-1; D not certain. Trimming shortened V by 0 bases and J by 1 base, and 13 bases separated the two germline ends. CDR1 SGHRS and CDR2 YFSETQ come from the germline V gene. This CDR3 comprises 16 residues. The DNA for the CDR3 is TGCGCCAGCAGCTTGGATAAGATAGCAGGGAACACTGAAGCTTTCTTT. The encoded protein is CASSLDKIAGNTEAFF.

This clone has only one observation. The rearrangement joins TRBV11-3 to TRBJ2-1, with 10 bases that match TRBD2. CDR3 size: 19 residues. Trimming took 0 bases from V and 7 from J; bases not matched to a gene: 15. Germline V gene lookup returns CDR1 SGHNT and CDR2 YENEEA. DNA of the CDR3: TGTGCCAGCAGCTTAGATACGCAGCGGGGGGGTCCCTCCGGGAATGAGCAGTTCTTC. As protein: CASSLDTQRGGPSGNEQFF. Complete variable domain (other parts from reference TRBV11-3 and TRBJ2-1): EAGVVQSPRYKIIEKKQPVAFWCNPISGHNTLYWYLQNLGQGPELLIRYENEEAVDDSQLPKDRFSAERLKGVDSTLKIQPAELGDSAVYLCASSLDTQRGGPSGNEQFFGPGTRLTVL.

The CDR3 sequence is CASSPGTSGIQETQYF. CDR3 nucleotides: TGTGCCAGCTCCCCCGGGACTAGCGGGATCCAAGAGACCCAGTACTTC. The rearrangement uses TRBV18 and TRBJ2-5, with 13 nucleotides matching TRBD2. Unmatched junction bases numbered 5, after V lost 6 bases and J lost 1 base. Per germline, CDR1 KGHSH and CDR2 LQKENI. CDR3 length: 16 amino acids. The whole variable domain, filled in from reference TRBV18 and TRBJ2-5, reads NAGVMQNPRHLVRRRGQEARLRCSPMKGHSHVYWYRQLPEEGLKFMVYLQKENIIDESGMPKERFSAEFPKEGPSILRIQQVVRGDSAAYFCASSPGTSGIQETQYFGPGTRLLVL.

The rearrangement links TRBV28 to TRBJ1-2; no clear D gene. The CDR3 is 15 residues long. V was clipped by 8 bases and J by 7 bases, with 23 bases between them. The germline V gene has CDR1 MDHEN and CDR2 SYDVKM. The CDR3, as DNA: TGTGCCAGCGGTATAGTAAGGACTCTTGTACGTGGCTACACCTTC. Its translation is CASGIVRTLVRGYTF.

The chain links TRBV5-1 to TRBJ2-7, with TRBD1 matching 7 bases. Trimming removed 4 bases from V and 5 bases from J; junction bases left unmatched: 9. This CDR3 has 14 residues. Germline V gives CDR1 SGHRS, CDR2 YFSETQ. CDR3: CASSPLSTGNEQYF. CDR3 in DNA: TGCGCCAGCAGCCCCCTCTCGACAGGGAACGAGCAGTACTTC.

J is TRBJ2-7 and V is TRBV27; 12 nucleotides agree with TRBD2. CDR1 is MNHEY, CDR2 SMNVEV, per germline (reference sequence). J was trimmed by 2 bases and V by 5 bases; bases with no gene match: 10. The CDR3 sequence is 17 residues long. The CDR3 protein is CASSRNQWTSGAYEQYF. The CDR3 DNA reads as TGTGCCAGCAGTCGGAACCAATGGACTAGCGGGGCCTACGAGCAGTACTTC.

This clone was seen a few times. The rearrangement links TRBV28 to TRBJ1-1; tentatively, D is TRBD1 (5 bases). V was pared by 3 bases and J by 11 bases, with 13 bases between. This CDR3 region has 12 residues. Germline lookup yields CDR1 MDHEN and CDR2 SYDVKM. CDR3 in amino acids: CASSLETERAFF. CDR3 DNA: TGTGCCAGCAGTTTGGAGACAGAAAGGGCTTTCTTT.

The chain joins TRBV9 to TRBJ2-3; D remains ambiguous. The CDR3 spans 15 residues. Trimming removed 3 bases at V and 6 bases at J, with 17 bases between. Per germline, CDR1 SGDLS and CDR2 YYNGEE. Here the CDR3 reads CASSAAWAPRDTQYF. CDR3 nucleotide sequence: TGTGCCAGCAGCGCAGCTTGGGCTCCACGGGATACGCAGTATTTT.

The rearrangement links TRBV28 to TRBJ1-2, with 8 bases fitting TRBD1. The CDR3 is 14 residues long. Germline V lookup: CDR1 MDHEN, CDR2 SYDVKM. With V trimmed by 6 bases and J by 9 bases, 12 bases remained unmatched. The CDR3 reads CASRGRGQAIRYTF. The CDR3 nucleotides read TGTGCCAGCAGGGGAAGGGGACAGGCGATTCGCTACACCTTC.

V usage is TRBV6-1 and J usage is TRBJ2-7; D is possibly TRBD1 (6 bases). Trimming removed 6 bases at V and 7 bases at J, with 13 bases between. This CDR3 region has 12 residues. CDR1 is MNHNS, CDR2 SASEGT, per germline. The CDR3 DNA is TGTGCCAGCAGCCTGGACAGCTGGGAGCAGTACTTC. Translation: CASSLDSWEQYF.

The chain links TRBV28 to TRBJ2-7; D not resolved. The CDR3 has 15 amino acids. The V end lost 4 bases, the J end lost 5 bases, and 18 bases lay between the germline ends. The V gene's germline CDR1 is MDHEN and CDR2 SYDVKM. CDR3 protein: CASSSVRRIDHEQYF. The CDR3 nucleotides read TGTGCCAGCAGTTCCGTAAGAAGGATTGATCACGAGCAGTACTTC.

The chain uses TRBV2 and TRBJ2-5; D gene uncertain. The germline V gene has CDR1 SNHLY and CDR2 FYNNEI. V shed 7 bases and J shed 5 bases, with 8 bases lying between them. The CDR3 loop spans 11 amino acids. The CDR3: CASTLRETQYF. The CDR3 nucleotides read TGTGCCAGCACTCTCCGGGAGACCCAGTACTTC.

V and J are TRBV6-6 and TRBJ1-3; unclear D gene. The CDR3 is 14 residues long. Germline loops: CDR1 MNHNY, CDR2 SVGAGI (reference sequence). Between the trimmed V and J ends, which lost 2 bases and 2 bases, there was a span of 7 bases. The DNA for the CDR3 is TGTGCCAGCAGTTACGGCCAGGCTGGAAACACCATATATTTT. Amino acids: CASSYGQAGNTIYF.

The chain recombines TRBV19 with TRBJ1-5; D may be TRBD1 (5 bases). The germline V and J ends were trimmed by 3 bases and 6 bases, with 9 bases remaining between them. Germline CDR1 is LNHDA and CDR2 is SQIVND (reference sequence). The CDR3 loop spans 13 amino acids. CDR3 amino acids: CASSMGVGQPQHF. The CDR3, as DNA: TGTGCCAGTAGTATGGGGGTAGGTCAGCCCCAGCATTTT.

This chain joins TRBV23-1 and TRBJ1-6; D ambiguous. TRBV23-1 is an ORF for which the function is uncertain. CDR3 length equals 17 residues. The V end lost 0 bases, the J end lost 7 bases, and 16 bases lay between the germline ends. This CDR3 is CASSQSYLQNRNSPLHF. As DNA, the CDR3 is TGCGCCAGCAGTCAATCTTATCTGCAAAATAGAAATTCACCCCTCCACTTT.

In this sample, this clone turned up once. The V call is TRBV7-3, the J call TRBJ1-1; D is undetermined. Germline V gene sequence: CDR1 SGHTA, CDR2 FQGTGA. V shed 5 bases and J shed 3 bases, with 10 bases lying between them. The CDR3 length is 13 residues. CDR3 nucleotides: TGTGCCAGCAGCCCAACCCCCGACACTGAAGCTTTCTTT. Translation gives CASSPTPDTEAFF. Based on the CDR3 plus reference TRBV7-3 and TRBJ1-1, the full variable domain is GAGVSQTPSNKVTEKGKYVELRCDPISGHTALYWYRQSLGQGPEFLIYFQGTGAADDSGLPNDRFFAVRPEGSVSTLKIQRTERGDSAVYLCASSPTPDTEAFFGQGTRLTVV.

The CDR3 region has the DNA TGCGCCAGCAGCTTGGCCCCAAGCGGGGGCGGAGGCGAGCAGTACTTC. It translates to CASSLAPSGGGGEQYF. The rearrangement joins TRBV5-1 to TRBJ2-7, with TRBD2 matching over 8 bases. V gave up 0 bases and J gave up 6 bases; unmatched junction bases: 11. Germline V CDR1 and CDR2: SGHRS, YFSETQ. CDR3 length: 16 amino acids.

J is TRBJ2-1 and V is TRBV10-3, with 11 bases fitting TRBD2. V trimming: 2 bases; J trimming: 1 base; junction bases outside the gene matches: 10. CDR3 length equals 19 residues. Germline CDR1 and CDR2: ENHRY and SYGVKD. This chain's CDR3 is CAISETISGRAASYNEQFF. The CDR3 DNA reads as TGTGCCATCAGTGAGACCATTAGCGGGAGGGCCGCGTCCTACAATGAGCAGTTCTTC.